Shown below are 27 T cell receptor beta chains from a single sample sequenced in a study of blood T cell repertoires in COVID-19. TCRdb's copy holds only in-frame clones and misses some; the assay was immunoSEQ multiplex PCR. The sample lists 180,000 or so clones; about 86% were seen once. Source material: PBMCs or T cells enriched from blood (not recorded which). All receptors derive from a woman in her forties or fifties in a cohort exposed to, infected with or recovered from COVID-19 (not recorded which).

The CDR3 DNA reads as TGCGCCAGCAGTACAGGGCCGGCCTACAATGAGCAGTTCTTC. Amino acids: CASSTGPAYNEQFF. The V and J genes are TRBV10-1 and TRBJ2-1; D possibly corresponds to TRBD1 (6 bases). This CDR3 spans 14 amino acids. The germline V and J ends were trimmed by 5 bases and 2 bases, with 10 bases remaining between them. CDR1 is WNHNN and CDR2 is SYGVQD in the germline V gene (reference sequence).

This clone was counted only a few times. The rearrangement uses TRBV6-5 and TRBJ2-7; tentatively, D is TRBD2 (5 bases). CDR1 is MNHEY and CDR2 is SVGAGI in the germline V gene. Trimming removed 2 bases at V and 4 bases at J, with 18 bases between. The CDR3 contains 16 residues. DNA for the CDR3: TGTGCCAGCAGTTACAGGACTCCGTCCGTCGAGTACGAGCAGTACTTC. It encodes CASSYRTPSVEYEQYF.

This chain joins TRBV6-2 or TRBV6-3 and TRBJ2-3; tentative D call: TRBD2 (5 bases). The V gene lost 2 bases and the J gene lost 9 bases, with 15 bases spanning the gap. From germline, CDR1 is MNHEY and CDR2 SVGEGT. CDR3 length: 14 amino acids. CDR3 sequence: CASSYTRERTTQYF. Here the CDR3 DNA reads TGTGCCAGCAGTTACACTCGCGAGCGGACCACGCAGTATTTT.

The gene calls are TRBV19 and TRBJ1-4; 8 bases agree with TRBD1. The CDR3 runs to 13 residues. V shed 8 bases, J shed 5 bases, and the junction held 4 bases outside the gene matches. Germline V gene sequence: CDR1 LNHDA, CDR2 SQIVND (reference sequence). The DNA for the CDR3 is TGTGCCAGTGGGCAGGGGGCAAATGAAAAACTGTTTTTT. Its translation: CASGQGANEKLFF. Full variable domain (missing parts from reference TRBV19 and TRBJ1-4): DGGITQSPKYLFRKEGQNVTLSCEQNLNHDAMYWYRQDPGQGLRLIYYSQIVNDFQKGDIAEGYSVSREKKESFPLTVTSAQKNPTAFYLCASGQGANEKLFFGSGTQLSVL.

This clone was recorded once. V and J are TRBV27 and TRBJ1-2, with 8 positions matching TRBD1. The CDR3 is made up of 13 amino acids. V trimming: 5 bases; J trimming: 7 bases; junction bases outside the gene matches: 6. Per germline, CDR1 MNHEY and CDR2 SMNVEV (reference sequence). The chain's CDR3 is CASSNNRGTGYTF. The CDR3 region has the DNA TGTGCCAGCAGTAACAACAGGGGGACTGGCTACACCTTC.

The chain recombines TRBV11-1 with TRBJ2-7; D possibly corresponds to TRBD1 (7 bases). This CDR3 has 15 residues. CDR1 and CDR2 from the germline V gene are SGHAT and FQDESV (reference sequence). Trimming removed 4 bases from V and 1 base from J, with 14 bases in between. The CDR3 region is CASSSGDSVSYEQYF. In DNA, the CDR3 is TGTGCCAGCAGCTCGGGGGACAGCGTTTCCTACGAGCAGTACTTC.

The chain uses TRBV14 and TRBJ1-1; tentative D call: TRBD1 (5 bases). This CDR3 is built from 14 residues. The V end was cut by 3 bases, the J end by 1 base, with 9 bases between. Germline V gene lookup returns CDR1 SGHDN and CDR2 FVKESK. The CDR3 loop reads CASSQRDRNTEAFF. CDR3 nucleotide sequence: TGTGCCAGCAGCCAGAGAGACAGGAACACTGAAGCTTTCTTT.

The chain recombines TRBV9 with TRBJ2-1; no definite D call. Between the trimmed V and J ends, which lost 0 bases and 8 bases, there was a span of 9 bases. The CDR3 consists of 13 residues. The germline gives CDR1 SGDLS, CDR2 YYNGEE. The CDR3 sequence: CASSVASSYEQFF. The CDR3 DNA reads as TGTGCCAGCAGCGTAGCGAGCTCATATGAGCAGTTCTTC.

Here the CDR3 reads CASSVVLGQGALGANVLTF. DNA for the CDR3: TGTGCCAGCAGCGTAGTGCTGGGACAGGGGGCGCTGGGGGCCAACGTCCTGACTTTC. The V and J genes are TRBV9 and TRBJ2-6; 12 bases match TRBD1. The germline V gene encodes CDR1 SGDLS and CDR2 YYNGEE. Losses at the gene ends were 0 bases for V and 4 bases for J; bases not matched to a gene: 8. CDR3 size: 19 residues.

V and J are TRBV12-3 or TRBV12-4 and TRBJ2-4, with a weak D call TRBD1 (6 bases). V gave up 6 bases and J gave up 6 bases, with 9 bases separating them. The CDR3 length is 12 residues. The CDR3 DNA follows: TGTGCCAGCAGGGGGGCTTTAAACATTCAGTACTTC. The encoded protein is CASRGALNIQYF.

This clone was recorded only once. The rearrangement uses TRBV28 and TRBJ1-2, with D tentatively TRBD1 (5 bases). This CDR3 contains 12 residues. The V gene's germline CDR1 is MDHEN and CDR2 SYDVKM. V was trimmed by 3 bases and J by 8 bases, leaving 10 bases between them. This CDR3 reads CASSLRGRGYTF. The CDR3 nucleotides read TGTGCCAGCAGTTTGCGGGGACGCGGCTACACCTTC.

The chain has TRBV6-5 and TRBJ2-1; D unclear. V was pared by 2 bases and J by 5 bases, with 10 bases between. The CDR3 consists of 14 residues. CDR1 is MNHEY, CDR2 SVGAGI, per germline. The CDR3 coding sequence is TGTGCCAGCAGTTACGAGTCAGGCCACAATGAGCAGTTCTTC. It specifies CASSYESGHNEQFF.

This clone occurred once. The chain is built from TRBV9 and TRBJ2-2; tentatively, D is TRBD1 (6 bases). Trimming took 7 bases from V and 3 from J, leaving 19 bases between them. CDR1 SGDLS and CDR2 YYNGEE come from the germline V gene. The CDR3 sequence is 16 residues long. In DNA form, the CDR3 reads TGTGCCAGCTCTGGGGGCGCGGGTGGTGACACCGGGGAGCTGTTTTTT. Translation: CASSGGAGGDTGELFF. Together with reference TRBV9 and TRBJ2-2, the CDR3 gives the full variable domain: DSGVTQTPKHLITATGQRVTLRCSPRSGDLSVYWYQQSLDQGLQFLIQYYNGEERAKGNILERFSAQQFPDLHSELNLSSLELGDSALYFCASSGGAGGDTGELFFGEGSRLTVL.

V and J are TRBV6-1 and TRBJ2-7; TRBD2 agrees at 11 bases. V shed 3 bases and J 5 bases; nucleotides not matched to a gene: 6. The CDR3 spans 15 residues. Germline V gene lookup returns CDR1 MNHNS and CDR2 SASEGT. CDR3 sequence: CASSDRTSGSHEQYF. In nucleotides, the CDR3 is TGTGCCAGCAGTGACCGAACTAGCGGGAGTCACGAGCAGTACTTC.

This chain links TRBV3-1 (or the pseudogene TRBV3-2) with TRBJ1-6; TRBD1 might be the D (5 bases). The CDR3 loop spans 13 amino acids. V dropped 6 bases and J dropped 8 bases, with 11 bases sitting between them. CDR1 is LGHDT, CDR2 YNNKEL, per germline (reference sequence). The CDR3 DNA reads TGTGCCAGCAGACAGGCAAACGATTCACCCCTCCACTTT. This codes for CASRQANDSPLHF.

V usage is TRBV18 and J usage is TRBJ2-2; unclear D gene. The CDR3 sequence is 17 residues long. V lost 3 bases and J lost 1, with 15 bases in between. Germline V gives CDR1 KGHSH, CDR2 LQKENI. The CDR3 loop is CASSPEAVAGNTGELFF. In nucleotides, the CDR3 is TGTGCCAGCTCACCCGAAGCTGTGGCAGGGAACACCGGGGAGCTGTTTTTT.

This chain links TRBV4-3 with TRBJ1-1; 7 nucleotides match TRBD1. V was clipped by 8 bases and J by 1 base; unmatched bases: 4. This CDR3 contains 13 residues. Germline values: CDR1 LGHNA, CDR2 YSLEER. The CDR3 is CASRQGRNTEAFF. The CDR3 nucleotides are TGCGCCAGCCGACAGGGACGGAACACTGAAGCTTTCTTT.

In this sample, this clone turned up a few times. The V and J genes are TRBV7-2 and TRBJ1-2, with D possibly being TRBD1 (6 bases). Per the germline V gene, CDR1 is SGHTA and CDR2 is FQGNSA. Trimming took 6 bases from V and 7 from J, leaving 15 bases between them. The length of the CDR3 is 13 residues. CDR3 bases: TGTGCCAGCAGGACTAACAGGGTCTCTGGCTACACCTTC. It is translated as CASRTNRVSGYTF.

The chain recombines TRBV10-3 with TRBJ1-1; 9 nucleotides match TRBD1. The germline V gene encodes CDR1 ENHRY and CDR2 SYGVKD. Losses at the gene ends were 5 bases for V and 4 bases for J; bases not matched to a gene: 5. The CDR3 runs 14 residues. CDR3 DNA sequence: TGTGCCATCAGTACAGGGGGCTTTAGCACTGAAGCTTTCTTT. The encoded protein is CAISTGGFSTEAFF.

This chain links TRBV6-2 or TRBV6-3 with TRBJ1-2, with TRBD1 as a possible D gene (5 bases). The CDR3 length is 16 residues. With 2 bases removed from V and 4 bases from J, the gap between germline ends came to 17 bases. Germline-derived CDR1 and CDR2 are MNHEY and SVGEGT. The CDR3 spells CASSYPGTRGIYGYTF. The DNA of the CDR3 is TGTGCCAGCAGTTACCCCGGGACCCGGGGGATCTATGGCTACACCTTC.

This clone was recorded a few times. The chain has TRBV28 and TRBJ1-2; a weak D match, TRBD1 (6 bases). From germline, CDR1 is MDHEN and CDR2 SYDVKM. With 2 bases removed from V and 5 bases from J, the gap between germline ends came to 30 bases. This CDR3 comprises 20 residues. The CDR3 here is CASSLRYYRDTTTISYGYTF. CDR3 nucleotides: TGTGCCAGCAGTTTACGATACTACCGGGACACTACCACGATTTCTTATGGCTACACCTTC.

The V call is TRBV5-4, the J call TRBJ2-7; D unclear. V was cut by 2 bases and J by 0 bases, with 12 bases left in between. The CDR3 is made up of 15 amino acids. Germline V gives CDR1 SGHNT, CDR2 YYREEE (reference sequence). DNA of the CDR3: TGTGCCAGCAGCTTAACTTCAGCGAGCTCCTACGAGCAGTACTTC. The encoded protein is CASSLTSASSYEQYF.

The rearrangement uses TRBV28 and TRBJ2-5, with 7 bases that match TRBD1. The CDR3 consists of 15 residues. V gave up 3 bases and J gave up 3 bases; unmatched junction bases: 7. Looked up from germline, CDR1 is MDHEN and CDR2 is SYDVKM. The CDR3 coding sequence is TGTGCCAGCAGTTTTCGTGAGGGGGCTGAAGAGACCCAGTACTTC. It specifies CASSFREGAEETQYF.

In its sample, this clone was seen once. The chain uses TRBV20-1 and TRBJ1-1, with D uncertain. The ends were cut back, 3 bases at V and 0 bases at J, with 11 bases in the middle. CDR1 DFQATT and CDR2 SNEGSKA come from the germline V gene (reference sequence). The CDR3 totals 14 residues. The CDR3 region has the DNA TGCAGTGCTAGTCGTCATAGCATGAACACTGAAGCTTTCTTT. It encodes CSASRHSMNTEAFF.

This sequence joins TRBV27 and TRBJ2-7; a weak D match, TRBD1 (6 bases). Between the trimmed V and J ends, which lost 4 bases and 7 bases, there was a span of 17 bases. The CDR3 spans 14 residues. Germline lookup yields CDR1 MNHEY and CDR2 SMNVEV (reference sequence). In nucleotides, the CDR3 is TGTGCCAGCAGTTCCCTATCAGGGGTGAGAGAGCAGTACTTC. It specifies CASSSLSGVREQYF.

J is TRBJ2-5 and V is TRBV28, with D unclear. Deletions cut 5 bases from V and 2 bases from J, with 15 bases between. Germline CDR1 reads MDHEN; CDR2 reads SYDVKM. The CDR3 consists of 15 residues. CDR3 protein: CASSLTAQRQETQYF. CDR3 nucleotides: TGTGCCAGCAGTCTTACCGCCCAGAGGCAAGAGACCCAGTACTTC.

The chain is built from TRBV5-1 and TRBJ1-4; D possibly corresponds to TRBD1 (5 bases). Germline CDR1 SGHRS, CDR2 YFSETQ. This CDR3 region has 15 residues. V dropped 3 bases and J dropped 0 bases, with 9 bases sitting between them. CDR3 sequence (DNA): TGCGCCAGCAGCTCAATACAGGCAACTAATGAAAAACTGTTTTTT. This gives the protein CASSSIQATNEKLFF.